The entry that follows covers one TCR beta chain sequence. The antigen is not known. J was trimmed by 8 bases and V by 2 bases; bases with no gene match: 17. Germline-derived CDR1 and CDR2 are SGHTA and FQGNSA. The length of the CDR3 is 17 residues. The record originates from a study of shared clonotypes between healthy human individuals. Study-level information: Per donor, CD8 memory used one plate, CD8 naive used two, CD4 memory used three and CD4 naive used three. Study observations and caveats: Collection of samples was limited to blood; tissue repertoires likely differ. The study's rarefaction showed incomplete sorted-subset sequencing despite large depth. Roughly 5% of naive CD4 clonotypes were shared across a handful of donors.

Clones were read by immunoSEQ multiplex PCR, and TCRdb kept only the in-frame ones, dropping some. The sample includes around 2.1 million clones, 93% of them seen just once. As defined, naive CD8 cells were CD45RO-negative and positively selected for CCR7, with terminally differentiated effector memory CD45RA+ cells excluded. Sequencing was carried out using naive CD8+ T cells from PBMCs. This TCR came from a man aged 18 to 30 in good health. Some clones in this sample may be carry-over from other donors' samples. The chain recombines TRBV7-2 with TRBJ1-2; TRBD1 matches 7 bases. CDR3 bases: TGTGCCAGCAGCTTAACCAGAGGGGAGGGGGCGAGTCGGGGCTACACCTTC. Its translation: CASSLTRGEGASRGYTF.